The 18 T cell receptor beta chains listed next were all sequenced from one sample in a study of blood T cell repertoires in COVID-19. Using immunoSEQ multiplex PCR, the repertoire was profiled, and TCRdb retains in-frame clones only, with some absent. In the table there are a few hundred thousand clones, roughly 89% of which are singletons. The sequenced sample consisted of PBMCs or T cells enriched from blood (not recorded which). Every receptor here comes from a woman between 18 and 30 years old with acute COVID-19.

The J gene is TRBJ1-1, the V gene TRBV29-1; D gene uncertain. Germline loops: CDR1 SQVTM, CDR2 ANQGSEA. This CDR3 region has 15 residues. Trimming removed 4 bases at V and 2 bases at J, with 17 bases between. CDR3 DNA sequence: TGCAGCGTTGGTCGACGGATGGGCACAAACACTGAAGCTTTCTTT. This codes for CSVGRRMGTNTEAFF.

The chain has TRBV29-1 and TRBJ1-5, with D maybe TRBD1 (6 bases). Trimming removed 4 bases from V and 7 bases from J, with 11 bases in between. The CDR3 runs 12 residues. Germline CDR1 is SQVTM and CDR2 is ANQGSEA. The CDR3 loop reads CSVGSGDQPQHF. In DNA form, the CDR3 reads TGCAGCGTTGGGTCAGGGGACCAGCCCCAGCATTTT.

The chain employs TRBV7-9 and TRBJ2-2; D ambiguous. This CDR3 spans 11 amino acids. Germline V gene sequence: CDR1 SEHNR, CDR2 FQNEAQ (reference sequence). V was clipped by 5 bases and J by 12 bases, with 10 bases between them. The DNA of the CDR3 is TGTGCCAGCAGCCCCTTAACTCAGCTGTTTTTT. Translating it yields CASSPLTQLFF.

The chain is built from TRBV10-3 and TRBJ1-3, with 7 nucleotides matching TRBD1. V was pared by 9 bases and J by 0 bases, with 11 bases of the junction left unmatched. The CDR3 length is 16 residues. Per the germline V gene, CDR1 is ENHRY and CDR2 is SYGVKD. CDR3 loop: CAISPTGKLSGNTIYF. CDR3 in DNA: TGTGCCATTTCACCGACAGGGAAGCTCTCTGGAAACACCATATATTTT.

The gene calls are TRBV18 and TRBJ2-7, with D unclear. Trimming pared 3 bases from V and 0 bases from J, leaving 15 bases between. Germline V lookup: CDR1 KGHSH, CDR2 LQKENI. The CDR3 covers 16 residues. CDR3: CASSPSFSRNSYEQYF. DNA for the CDR3: TGTGCCAGCTCACCCTCATTTTCCAGGAACTCCTACGAGCAGTACTTC.

The V and J genes are TRBV6-1 and TRBJ2-7, with TRBD1 matching 11 bases. Trimming took 2 bases from V and 3 from J; bases not matched to a gene: 3. Germline CDR1 and CDR2: MNHNS and SASEGT. The CDR3 runs to 15 residues. CDR3 in amino acids: CASSELGTGGYEQYF. CDR3 in DNA: TGTGCCAGCAGTGAACTCGGGACAGGGGGCTACGAGCAGTACTTC.

The chain uses TRBV4-1 and TRBJ2-3, with 10 bases that match TRBD2. The CDR3 is made up of 17 amino acids. V shed 1 base and J 3 bases; nucleotides not matched to a gene: 7. Germline CDR1 and CDR2: MGHRA and YSYEKL. The CDR3 sequence is CASSQGFQREGTDTQYF. CDR3 DNA sequence: TGCGCCAGCAGCCAAGGCTTCCAGCGGGAGGGTACAGATACGCAGTATTTT.

The chain has TRBV20-1 and TRBJ2-3; 12 positions match TRBD2. This CDR3 has 14 residues. The germline CDR1 and CDR2 sequences are DFQATT and SNEGSKA (reference sequence). Trimming cost V 3 bases and J 3 bases; bases outside gene matches: 1. CDR3 nucleotides: TGCAGTGCTAGTCTAGCGGGAGGGACAGATACGCAGTATTTT. Protein product: CSASLAGGTDTQYF.

The V call is TRBV7-3, the J call TRBJ2-1; D is possibly TRBD1 (6 bases). Trimming cost V 5 bases and J 5 bases, with 13 bases left between them. CDR1 is SGHTA, CDR2 FQGTGA, per germline. The length of the CDR3 is 14 residues. Here the CDR3 reads CASSLQGLHNEQFF. The CDR3 region has the DNA TGTGCCAGCAGCCTACAGGGTCTCCACAATGAGCAGTTCTTC.

Here the CDR3 reads CASSLGQHGYTF. CDR3 DNA sequence: TGTGCCAGCAGTTTGGGACAACATGGCTACACCTTC. This sequence joins TRBV28 and TRBJ1-2, with TRBD1 as a possible D gene (6 bases). The germline V and J ends were trimmed by 3 bases and 6 bases, with 8 bases remaining between them. The germline gives CDR1 MDHEN, CDR2 SYDVKM. The CDR3 is made up of 12 amino acids.

The chain is built from TRBV6-5 and TRBJ1-3; D is possibly TRBD1 (6 bases). Per the germline V gene, CDR1 is MNHEY and CDR2 is SVGAGI. The ends were cut back, 5 bases at V and 0 bases at J, with 11 bases in the middle. This CDR3 is built from 15 residues. The CDR3 sequence is CASSRQADSGNTIYF. Written as DNA, the CDR3 is TGTGCCAGCAGTAGACAGGCCGACTCTGGAAACACCATATATTTT.

This clone was counted between two and nine times. V gene TRBV2 combines with J gene TRBJ1-5; 9 bases are a match to TRBD1. The CDR3 covers 14 residues. Germline CDR1 and CDR2: SNHLY and FYNNEI. V lost 5 bases and J lost 5; bases outside the gene matches: 4. The CDR3, as DNA: TGTGCCAGCAGTCGGACAGGGGAGGATCAGCCCCAGCATTTT. Translating gives CASSRTGEDQPQHF.

V gene TRBV5-1 combines with J gene TRBJ2-3, with 14 bases aligning to TRBD2. CDR3 length: 15 amino acids. V dropped 3 bases and J dropped 4; count of bases not matched to a gene: 1. Germline V CDR1 and CDR2: SGHRS, YFSETQ. The CDR3 DNA reads as TGCGCCAGCAGCTCGGGACTAGCGGGAGCAGATACGCAGTATTTT. It is translated as CASSSGLAGADTQYF.

For this clone: Germline and junction disagree at one end, which may indicate a read error. The chain couples TRBV7-7 to TRBJ2-3; TRBD1 is a possible D gene (6 bases). Germline V gene sequence: CDR1 SSHAT, CDR2 FNYEAQ (reference sequence). This CDR3 contains 15 residues. CDR3 nucleotides: TGTGCTAGCAGCTTAGGGACATCCCACACAGATACGCAGTATTTT. Amino acids: CASSLGTSHTDTQYF. Full variable domain (remainder filled in from reference TRBV7-7 and TRBJ2-3): GAGVSQSPRYKVTKRGQDVTLRCDPISSHATLYWYQQALGQGPEFLTYFNYEAQPDKSGLPSDRFSAERPEGSISTLTIQRTEQRDSAMYRCASSLGTSHTDTQYFGPGTRLTVL.

A word on this clone: A junction end diverges from the germline sequence, so it may reflect a read error. This chain links TRBV6-1 with TRBJ1-4, with D uncertain. The CDR3 runs to 12 residues. CDR1 is MNHNS and CDR2 is SASEGT in the germline V gene. CDR3 coding DNA: TGTGCCAGCAGTGAAGGTCGTGACCGCCAGCGTTTT. Translation: CASSEGRDRQRF.

The rearrangement joins TRBV28 to TRBJ2-7, with 7 bases lining up with TRBD2. Germline CDR1 MDHEN, CDR2 SYDVKM. The CDR3 totals 15 residues. V gave up 6 bases and J gave up 2 bases; unmatched junction bases: 10. The CDR3 region has the DNA TGTGCCAGCAGCCTCGGGCCAGGGAGGGCCTACGAGCAGTACTTC. Residues: CASSLGPGRAYEQYF.

The CDR3 DNA sequence: TGCAGCGTTGATGGGCGCCAGGAGGGAGGTGGAAACACCATATATTTT. Its protein is CSVDGRQEGGGNTIYF. The chain combines TRBV29-1 with TRBJ1-3, with D unclear. The V end was cut by 3 bases, the J end by 3 bases, with 18 bases between. The CDR3 length is 16 residues. Germline V gene sequence: CDR1 SQVTM, CDR2 ANQGSEA.

The chain combines TRBV23-1 with TRBJ2-7, with 9 bases aligning to TRBD1. TRBV23-1 is reported as an ORF; its role is uncertain. V was pared by 6 bases and J by 12 bases, with 21 bases of the junction left unmatched. CDR3 length: 16 residues. The CDR3 DNA reads TGCGCCAGCAGCCCCGTACCCGGGACAGGGAAATACTATCGGTACTTC. Amino acid sequence: CASSPVPGTGKYYRYF.